The 5 T cell receptor beta chains reported below all come from one sample, sequenced in a study of beta chain features in type 1 diabetes. General observations from the study: TCRB CDR3s were moderately but significantly shorter in Type 1 diabetes patients in all four CD4+ subsets.

No antigen has been assigned to these receptors. Every isolated RNA sample was fully reverse transcribed, so sequencing captured expressed TCRB transcripts. The protocol was immunoSEQ multiplex PCR, while the TCRdb copy is restricted to in-frame clones and leaves out a portion. The table has about 280,000 clones, about 15% seen once. Sequencing was done on a sample of naive CD4+ T cells from blood. Source of these receptors: a man aged 18 to 29 with type 1 diabetes.

The table lists this clone with a count of one. The chain combines TRBV5-1 with TRBJ2-3; the match to TRBD2 covers 8 bases. This CDR3 comprises 15 residues. V dropped 4 bases and J dropped 1; count of bases not matched to a gene: 5. The germline gives CDR1 SGHRS, CDR2 YFSETQ. CDR3 coding DNA: TGCGCCAGCAGCAACGGGAGGGAACGCACAGATACGCAGTATTTT. It encodes CASSNGRERTDTQYF.

In its sample, this clone was seen a few times. The chain links TRBV13 to TRBJ1-5; no reliable D call. The V gene lost 5 bases and the J gene lost 4 bases, with 18 bases spanning the gap. The CDR3 covers 16 residues. Germline assignment: CDR1 PRHDT and CDR2 FYEKMQ (reference sequence). DNA of the CDR3: TGTGCCAGCAGCCGACGGGGTGGGAGTGGTAATCAGCCCCAGCATTTT. Translating it yields CASSRRGGSGNQPQHF.

This clone was counted between two and nine times. J is TRBJ2-3 and V is TRBV6-6; 9 bases are a match to TRBD2. V lost 0 bases and J lost 4; bases outside the gene matches: 2. The length of the CDR3 is 15 residues. Germline-derived CDR1 and CDR2 are MNHNY and SVGAGI (reference sequence). In DNA, the CDR3 is TGTGCCAGCAGTTACTCCGGCGGGGGGGCAGATACGCAGTATTTT. Protein product: CASSYSGGGADTQYF.

The chain uses TRBV19 and TRBJ2-5; D is possibly TRBD2 (5 bases). Looked up from germline, CDR1 is LNHDA and CDR2 is SQIVND (reference sequence). CDR3 size: 14 residues. Trimming shortened V by 4 bases and J by 5 bases, and 14 bases separated the two germline ends. The CDR3 nucleotides read TGTGCCAGTAGTAGGTGGGGAGACCGGGAGACCCAGTACTTC. It encodes CASSRWGDRETQYF.

J is TRBJ2-1 and V is TRBV7-6, with 7 bases identical to TRBD1. Germline V lookup: CDR1 SGHVS, CDR2 FNYEAQ. The CDR3 covers 17 residues. Trimming cost V 0 bases and J 5 bases; bases outside gene matches: 10. The CDR3 loop is CASSLASILTGDNEQFF. The CDR3 DNA follows: TGTGCCAGCAGCTTAGCGTCGATTCTCACAGGGGACAATGAGCAGTTCTTC. Full variable domain (remainder filled in from reference TRBV7-6 and TRBJ2-1): GAGVSQSPRYKVTKRGQDVALRCDPISGHVSLYWYRQALGQGPEFLTYFNYEAQQDKSGLPNDRFSAERPEGSISTLTIQRTEQRDSAMYRCASSLASILTGDNEQFFGPGTRLTVL.